Listed here are 18 T cell receptor beta chains from one sample, sequenced in a study of tumor and adjacent non-tumor tissue in lung cancer. The template was RNA from unsorted bulk tissue. The library came from three nested PCR rounds adapted from ARM-PCR protocols. In TCRdb, the multiplex PCR reads were re-called with MiXCR into one record per CDR3 protein. The data hold 75,000 to 100,000 distinct CDR3 sequences, with 67% observed a single time. The sample taken for sequencing was lung tumor tissue. The receptors originated from a man in his sixties with non-small cell lung cancer.

In this sample, this clonotype turned up many times. The chain is built from TRBV6-1 and TRBJ2-3, with no clear D. Germline lookup yields CDR1 MNHNS and CDR2 SASEGT. The ends were cut back, 6 bases at V and 0 bases at J, with 10 bases in the middle. The CDR3 is 14 amino acids. The CDR3 nucleotides are TGTGCCAGCAGGCGAAGAACTAGCACAGATACGCAGTATTTT. This gives the protein CASRRRTSTDTQYF.

The chain recombines TRBV5-8 with TRBJ2-5; 7 positions match TRBD1. V shed 6 bases and J 5 bases; nucleotides not matched to a gene: 10. The germline V gene encodes CDR1 SGHTS and CDR2 YDEGEE. The CDR3 runs to 14 residues. Written as DNA, the CDR3 is TGTGCCAGCAATTTGGAAGGGGGCCGGGAGACCCAGTACTTC. It is translated as CASNLEGGRETQYF.

The CDR3 DNA reads TGTGCCAGCAGTTTAGCTAGAGTCATGATGTACACTGAAGCTTTCTTT. Translation: CASSLARVMMYTEAFF. The chain couples TRBV12-3 or TRBV12-4 to TRBJ1-1, with D uncertain. The CDR3 length is 16 residues. Trimming stripped 0 bases from V and 3 bases from J, with 14 bases between.

A remark on this clonotype: Given a much more abundant clone one base away, this may be a read error. The chain couples TRBV5-4 to TRBJ2-1; D could derive from TRBD1 or TRBD2 (5 bases each). Looked up from germline, CDR1 is SGHNT and CDR2 is YYREEE (reference sequence). The CDR3 covers 15 residues. CDR3 amino acids: CASSPQGVGPNEHFF. As DNA, the CDR3 is TGTGCCAGCAGCCCTCAGGGAGTAGGTCCCAATGAGCACTTCTTC. The whole variable domain, remainder taken from reference TRBV5-4 and TRBJ2-1, is ETGVTQSPTHLIKTRGQQVTLRCSSQSGHNTVSWYQQALGQGPQFIFQYYREEENGRGNFPPRFSGLQFPNYSSELNVNALELDDSALYLCASSPQGVGPNEHFFGPGTRLTVL.

This clonotype was counted a few times. One junction end does not reproduce the germline sequence, and a read error may be involved. The chain has TRBV11-1 and TRBJ1-5; no reliable D call. The CDR3 loop spans 13 amino acids. CDR1 and CDR2 from the germline V gene are SGHAT and FQDESV (reference sequence). The CDR3 coding sequence is TGTACCAGCACCTTACATATGGATCAGCCCCAGCATTTT. Its translation: CTSTLHMDQPQHF.

This clonotype was observed a few times. This may come from a read error, since a much larger clone is one base off. V is TRBV29-1 and J is TRBJ1-1; a possible D gene is TRBD1 (6 bases). Trimming cost V 3 bases and J 4 bases, with 15 bases left between them. Germline V CDR1 and CDR2: SQVTM, ANQGSEA. The CDR3 loop spans 14 amino acids. The chain's CDR3 is CSVELAGDVTEAFF. CDR3 in DNA: TGCAGCGTTGAGTTGGCAGGGGATGTCACTGAAGCTTTCTTT.

In its sample, this clonotype was seen many times. V usage is TRBV12-5 and J usage is TRBJ2-1; the D gene is possibly TRBD1 (6 bases). V lost 7 bases, J lost 1 base, and 11 bases lay in between. The CDR3 sequence is 14 residues long. Germline CDR1 reads LGHNT; CDR2 reads FRNRAP. This CDR3 reads CASVSGQSYNEQFF. The CDR3, as DNA: TGTGCTAGTGTGTCCGGACAGTCCTACAATGAGCAGTTCTTC. Full variable domain (outside the CDR3, taken from reference TRBV12-5 and TRBJ2-1): DARVTQTPRHKVTEMGQEVTMRCQPILGHNTVFWYRQTMMQGLELLAYFRNRAPLDDSGMPKDRFSAEMPDATLATLKIQPSEPRDSAVYFCASVSGQSYNEQFFGPGTRLTVL.

To note about this clonotype: One end of the junction does not line up with germline, which may come from a read error. The chain is built from TRBV30 and TRBJ2-1, with D possibly being TRBD2 (6 bases). This CDR3 comprises 12 residues. Per germline, CDR1 GTSNPN and CDR2 SVGIG (reference sequence). As DNA, the CDR3 is TGTGCCTGGAGTTGTGGGGGGTATGATCAGTTCTTC. Amino acids: CAWSCGGYDQFF.

Points on this clonotype: The conserved closing phenylalanine or tryptophan is absent in this CDR3, likely reflecting a read error. The chain is built from TRBV4-1 and TRBJ2-1; TRBD1 or TRBD2 may be the D gene (5 bases each). The germline gives CDR1 MGHRA, CDR2 YSYEKL. This CDR3 contains 15 residues. Trimming cost V 1 base and J 9 bases, with 16 bases left between them. The DNA of the CDR3 is TGCGCCAGCAGCCAAGGTCTGGGACCACTCCTTGAGCAGTTCTTA. This sequence encodes CASSQGLGPLLEQFL.

As to this clonotype: Likely a read error: the CDR3 ends without its conserved phenylalanine or tryptophan. The chain joins TRBV29-1 to TRBJ1-2; D is uncertain. Germline CDR1 and CDR2: SQVTM and ANQGSEA. The CDR3 extends over 12 amino acids. The CDR3 region has the DNA TGCAGCGTGCAGACCTACTACTATAGCTACACCTTG. It specifies CSVQTYYYSYTL.

In regard to this clonotype: The junction and the germline gene differ at one end; a read error may be behind it. The chain is built from TRBV5-1 and TRBJ1-4; D is unresolved. The CDR3 has 15 amino acids. The germline CDR1 and CDR2 sequences are SGHRS and YFSETQ. The CDR3 loop reads CASRLDGIANEKLFF. DNA for the CDR3: TGCGCCAGCAGATTGGACGGGATTGCTAATGAAAAACTGTTTTTT. Based on the CDR3 plus reference TRBV5-1 and TRBJ1-4, the full variable domain is KAGVTQTPRYLIKTRGQQVTLSCSPISGHRSVSWYQQTPGQGLQFLFEYFSETQRNKGNFPGRFSGRQFSNSRSEMNVSTLELGDSALYLCASRLDGIANEKLFFGSGTQLSVL.

Points on this clonotype: A read error may produce the germline difference seen at one junction end. This rearrangement joins TRBV28 to TRBJ1-1; 8 bases map to TRBD1. Germline V CDR1 and CDR2: MDHEN, SYDVKM. The CDR3 length is 13 residues. CDR3 sequence reads: CACRGQDGTEAFF. The CDR3 bases are TGTGCCTGCAGGGGACAGGACGGCACCGAAGCTTTCTTT.

On this clonotype itself: Sequence at one end of the junction differs from germline and may be a read error. V gene TRBV6-1 combines with J gene TRBJ1-4; D is undetermined. In germline, CDR1 is MNHNS, CDR2 SASEGT. The CDR3 extends over 15 amino acids. This CDR3 reads CVSSFAGSKNEKLFF. The CDR3 nucleotides read TGTGTCAGCAGTTTCGCAGGCAGCAAAAATGAAAAACTGTTTTTT.

Many counts were recorded for this clonotype. V usage is TRBV6-5 and J usage is TRBJ2-3, with D perhaps matching TRBD2 (5 bases). V was clipped by 0 bases and J by 6 bases, with 16 bases between them. CDR3 length: 16 residues. The V gene's germline CDR1 is MNHEY and CDR2 SVGAGI. The CDR3, as DNA: TGTGCCAGCAGTTACTCCGAGGCGTGGAGGACGGATACGCAGTATTTT. Protein product: CASSYSEAWRTDTQYF.

This clonotype was detected many times. The chain links TRBV28 to TRBJ2-1, with TRBD1 matching over 8 bases. Germline V gene sequence: CDR1 MDHEN, CDR2 SYDVKM. The CDR3 sequence is 16 residues long. V shed 5 bases, J shed 0 bases, and the junction held 6 bases outside the gene matches. CDR3 DNA: TGTGCCAGCAGTCCTCTGGGGACAGGCTCCTACAATGAGCAGTTCTTC. Translated, it gives CASSPLGTGSYNEQFF.

The chain recombines TRBV7-9 with TRBJ2-2; D not resolved. Germline V lookup: CDR1 SEHNR, CDR2 FQNEAQ (reference sequence). The CDR3 is 12 residues long. For the CDR3, the DNA is TGTATCAGCAGCTTGCAGGACGGGGAGCTGTTTTTT. Amino acids: CISSLQDGELFF.

This chain uses TRBV12-3 or TRBV12-4 with TRBJ2-1; TRBD2 is a possible D gene (6 bases). This CDR3 is built from 15 residues. This CDR3 is CISSYGREGHSEQFF. In DNA form, the CDR3 reads TGTATCAGCAGTTATGGGCGGGAAGGCCATAGTGAGCAGTTCTTC.

Many counts were recorded for this clonotype. The CDR3 loop reads CASSLRGIVRTEAFF. CDR3 sequence (DNA): TGTGCCAGCAGTTTGAGAGGGATTGTGAGGACTGAAGCTTTCTTT. The V gene is TRBV28, the J gene TRBJ1-1, with no clear D. Germline V lookup: CDR1 MDHEN, CDR2 SYDVKM. CDR3 size: 15 residues. V was pared by 3 bases and J by 5 bases, with 16 bases between.